The rows below give T cell receptor beta chains drawn from one sample of a study of cytomegalovirus exposure and HLA in healthy donors. Sequenced by immunoSEQ multiplex PCR; TCRdb stores in-frame clones only, minus some. The sample holds around 120,000 clones, 75% to 85% seen once. The sequenced material came from PBMCs. These receptors came from a man aged 30 to 39 in good health and CMV-seronegative. Both conserved end residues are trimmed from each CDR3. The order of the fields is clone size, V gene, J gene, CDR3 protein. Only part of the rows carry a size: once, few, many, or a class if the clone is expanded.

clone size: -
V gene: TRBV6-1
J gene: TRBJ2-1
CDR3 protein: ASSEGGGGNEQF

clone size: -
V gene: TRBV4-2
J gene: TRBJ2-7
CDR3 protein: ASSQVDDRLGTYEQY

clone size: few
V gene: TRBV10-3
J gene: TRBJ1-1
CDR3 protein: AIGSGNTEAF

clone size: few
V gene: TRBV9
J gene: TRBJ2-6
CDR3 protein: ASSLYSGANVLT

clone size: -
V gene: TRBV29-1
J gene: TRBJ2-3
CDR3 protein: SVETSGGGTDTQY

clone size: few
V gene: TRBV19
J gene: TRBJ2-7
CDR3 protein: ASSIESGRVYEQY

clone size: -
V gene: TRBV6-5
J gene: TRBJ1-4
CDR3 protein: ASRDSSPLGEKLF

clone size: once
V gene: TRBV27
J gene: TRBJ2-7
CDR3 protein: ASSFLWTGGPYEQY

clone size: -
V gene: TRBV18
J gene: TRBJ1-4
CDR3 protein: ASSPVTNNYGNEKLF

clone size: -
V gene: TRBV23-1
J gene: TRBJ1-1
CDR3 protein: ASSENRGPGQGNTEAF

clone size: -
V gene: TRBV19
J gene: TRBJ1-5
CDR3 protein: ASSIVTGENQPQH

clone size: -
V gene: TRBV5-6
J gene: TRBJ2-7
CDR3 protein: ASSFRTSGAHEQY

clone size: -
V gene: TRBV10-2
J gene: TRBJ2-7
CDR3 protein: ASMNRDRGYEQY

clone size: -
V gene: TRBV19
J gene: TRBJ1-1
CDR3 protein: ASSISVLRTF

clone size: -
V gene: TRBV5-1
J gene: TRBJ2-7
CDR3 protein: ASSLASGSYEQY

clone size: -
V gene: TRBV27
J gene: TRBJ2-7
CDR3 protein: ASSFRLSYEQY

clone size: -
V gene: TRBV5-1
J gene: TRBJ2-5
CDR3 protein: ASSTGIQETQY

clone size: -
V gene: TRBV19
J gene: TRBJ2-1
CDR3 protein: ASSGGGSGRLGNEQF

clone size: -
V gene: TRBV10-3
J gene: TRBJ2-1
CDR3 protein: AISFSGSVSYNEQF

clone size: -
V gene: TRBV28
J gene: TRBJ2-5
CDR3 protein: ASSSLYLGTTQY

clone size: -
V gene: TRBV7-8
J gene: -
CDR3 protein: ASSLNRDRGGEQY

clone size: -
V gene: TRBV18
J gene: TRBJ2-7
CDR3 protein: ASSQGQGRVYEQY

clone size: -
V gene: TRBV9
J gene: TRBJ2-2
CDR3 protein: ASSPHPGTDNTGELF

clone size: -
V gene: TRBV27
J gene: TRBJ2-4
CDR3 protein: ASSPTGGGIGNIQY

clone size: once
V gene: TRBV6-6
J gene: -
CDR3 protein: ASTRVDSSYEQY

clone size: -
V gene: TRBV27
J gene: TRBJ1-1
CDR3 protein: ASSLVGSTEAF

clone size: -
V gene: TRBV21-1
J gene: TRBJ2-7
CDR3 protein: ASSTGVAGSYEQY

clone size: -
V gene: TRBV7-6
J gene: TRBJ2-1
CDR3 protein: ASSLGASSYNEQF

clone size: few
V gene: TRBV6-1
J gene: TRBJ1-1
CDR3 protein: AISSTGTPEAF

clone size: -
V gene: TRBV28
J gene: TRBJ2-7
CDR3 protein: ASLRNPNEQY

clone size: -
V gene: TRBV28
J gene: TRBJ1-1
CDR3 protein: ASSLRGRGNTEAF

clone size: few
V gene: TRBV6-5
J gene: TRBJ1-3
CDR3 protein: ASSYADTSGNTIY

clone size: -
V gene: TRBV5-8
J gene: TRBJ1-1
CDR3 protein: ASSFLGQTGNTEAF

clone size: -
V gene: TRBV28
J gene: TRBJ1-1
CDR3 protein: ASKSPRVTAWLNTEAF

clone size: -
V gene: TRBV11-3
J gene: TRBJ2-1
CDR3 protein: ASSSMDTYNEQF

clone size: -
V gene: TRBV2
J gene: TRBJ1-2
CDR3 protein: ARQTLAGVVNYGYT

clone size: -
V gene: TRBV7-9
J gene: TRBJ1-1
CDR3 protein: ASSTTVKGTEAF

clone size: -
V gene: TRBV7-2
J gene: TRBJ2-7
CDR3 protein: ASSLEARTYEQY

clone size: -
V gene: TRBV5-6
J gene: TRBJ1-5
CDR3 protein: ASSWWTQRSNQPQH

clone size: -
V gene: TRBV4-2
J gene: TRBJ2-7
CDR3 protein: ASSPSVNEQY

clone size: few
V gene: TRBV5-1
J gene: TRBJ1-1
CDR3 protein: ASSLDRDTEAF

clone size: -
V gene: TRBV4-1
J gene: TRBJ2-1
CDR3 protein: ASSQRTGYEQF

clone size: -
V gene: TRBV11-3
J gene: TRBJ1-1
CDR3 protein: ASSLGSGQGATEAF

clone size: few
V gene: TRBV10-2
J gene: TRBJ2-1
CDR3 protein: ASSEYAGLAAYNEQF

clone size: -
V gene: TRBV18
J gene: TRBJ2-2
CDR3 protein: ASSGQENTGELF

clone size: -
V gene: TRBV15
J gene: TRBJ1-5
CDR3 protein: ATTRGTQPQH

clone size: -
V gene: TRBV21-1
J gene: TRBJ2-2
CDR3 protein: ASSKDRDSEFTGELF

clone size: -
V gene: TRBV11-1
J gene: TRBJ1-1
CDR3 protein: ASSRYDITNTEAF

clone size: once
V gene: TRBV27
J gene: TRBJ2-7
CDR3 protein: ASSLSAGEQY

clone size: once
V gene: TRBV27
J gene: TRBJ1-1
CDR3 protein: ASSTRTGRPEAF

clone size: -
V gene: TRBV20-1
J gene: TRBJ2-7
CDR3 protein: SAQGSYEQY

clone size: -
V gene: TRBV14
J gene: TRBJ1-1
CDR3 protein: ASSLHRGRTEAF

clone size: -
V gene: TRBV23-1
J gene: TRBJ2-1
CDR3 protein: ASSRSGVSSYNEQF

clone size: -
V gene: TRBV7-2
J gene: TRBJ2-7
CDR3 protein: ASSLDRHEQY

clone size: -
V gene: TRBV19
J gene: TRBJ2-3
CDR3 protein: ASSMDRTLGDTQY

clone size: -
V gene: TRBV5-4
J gene: TRBJ1-2
CDR3 protein: ASSLAHKRGDYGYT

clone size: -
V gene: TRBV10-3
J gene: TRBJ1-5
CDR3 protein: AISEDRGNQPQH

clone size: -
V gene: TRBV6-1
J gene: TRBJ2-2
CDR3 protein: ASRGAPPNTGELF

clone size: -
V gene: TRBV7-2
J gene: TRBJ2-7
CDR3 protein: ASSPAPYEQY

clone size: -
V gene: TRBV19
J gene: TRBJ1-1
CDR3 protein: ASSIKGDTEAF